What follows are 21 T cell receptor beta chains derived from one specimen sequenced in a study of shared clonotypes between healthy human individuals. The data were produced by immunoSEQ multiplex PCR, yet TCRdb's version contains in-frame clones alone and is incomplete. This table has some 79,000 clones, 62% appearing once. Sequences were obtained from memory CD8+ T cells sorted from blood. Subset in this sample: CD45RO+ cells pooled with CCR7-negative TemRA cells. The source of these receptors is a man aged 25 to 40 in good health.

This chain links TRBV7-6 with TRBJ2-3, with TRBD2 matching 9 bases. Trimming at V came to 2 bases and at J to 3 bases, leaving 6 bases not matched to a gene. Per the germline V gene, CDR1 is SGHVS and CDR2 is FNYEAQ. This CDR3 region has 16 residues. The CDR3 nucleotides read TGTGCCAGCAGCTTATGGGTGGCGGGAGGGACAGATACGCAGTATTTT. Amino acid sequence: CASSLWVAGGTDTQYF.

This sequence joins TRBV25-1 and TRBJ2-5; possible D gene TRBD1, 6 bases. V lost 5 bases, J lost 4 bases, and 11 bases lay in between. The germline CDR1 and CDR2 sequences are MGHDK and SYGVNS. CDR3 size: 13 residues. CDR3 nucleotides: TGTGCCAGCAGTAGGCGAGGGGGAGAGACCCAGTACTTC. It specifies CASSRRGGETQYF.

The chain has TRBV11-2 and TRBJ1-5; maybe TRBD1 (5 bases). CDR3 length: 15 residues. Trimming left V 2 bases short and J 5 bases short, with 13 bases between. Germline values: CDR1 SGHAT, CDR2 FQNNGV. The CDR3 DNA follows: TGTGCCAGCAGCTTACTTCGGGGCCGGGATCAGCCCCAGCATTTT. Translating it yields CASSLLRGRDQPQHF.

As for this clone: A far larger clone is one base from this, pointing to a likely read error. The chain uses TRBV27 and TRBJ2-1, with 8 bases aligning to TRBD2. This CDR3 is built from 16 residues. Germline V CDR1 and CDR2: MNHEY, SMNVEV (reference sequence). The chain's CDR3 is CASIPLAASSHNEQFF. In DNA form, the CDR3 reads TGTGCCAGCATTCCACTAGCGGCGAGCTCCCACAATGAGCAGTTCTTC.

This clone showed up many times. The chain is built from TRBV11-2 and TRBJ2-7, with 11 bases matching TRBD2. Looked up from germline, CDR1 is SGHAT and CDR2 is FQNNGV. CDR3 length equals 15 residues. Trimming at V came to 5 bases and at J to 2 bases, leaving 5 bases not matched to a gene. The CDR3 DNA reads TGTGCCAGCAGCGTAGGGACTAGCGGACCCTACGAGCAGTACTTC. This sequence encodes CASSVGTSGPYEQYF.

A remark on this clone: The junction does not match germline at one end; this may be a read error. The J gene is TRBJ2-7, the V gene TRBV7-6; 8 nucleotides line up with TRBD1. Germline V CDR1 and CDR2: SGHVS, FNYEAQ. The CDR3 spans 14 residues. The CDR3 DNA is TGTGCCAGCAGCCCGACAGGGGCCGCGTACGTGCAGTACTTC. Amino acid sequence: CASSPTGAAYVQYF.

The table lists this clone with a few counts. The rearrangement uses TRBV28 and TRBJ1-1; weak D call: TRBD1 (6 bases). Germline V gene lookup returns CDR1 MDHEN and CDR2 SYDVKM. CDR3 size: 16 residues. V was pared by 5 bases and J by 1 base, with 17 bases between. As DNA, the CDR3 is TGTGCCAGCAGTCCGATTTGGGGGCAAGGGAACACTGAAGCTTTCTTT. As protein: CASSPIWGQGNTEAFF.

As for this clone: A clone one base away is much larger, so this may be a read error. The sample contains more than one DNA sequence encoding this CDR3. V usage is TRBV27 and J usage is TRBJ2-5; a possible D gene is TRBD1 (6 bases). Germline lookup yields CDR1 MNHEY and CDR2 SMNVEV (reference sequence). The V end was cut by 5 bases, the J end by 4 bases, with 17 bases between. This CDR3 comprises 15 residues. CDR3 residues: CASSPEGGVGETQYF. DNA for the CDR3: TGTGCCAGCAGTCCTGAAGGGGGAGTGGGAGAGACCCAGTACTTC.

The table lists this clone with a few counts. The junction differs from germline at one of its ends, possibly a read error. The chain joins TRBV28 to TRBJ2-3; D call uncertain. The CDR3 loop spans 11 amino acids. Germline V gene lookup returns CDR1 MDHEN and CDR2 SYDVKM. The CDR3 loop reads CASSSTYTQYF. The CDR3 nucleotides are TGTGCCAGCAGTTCCACATATACGCAGTATTTT.

This sequence joins TRBV29-1 and TRBJ2-1; TRBD2 matches at 7 bases. The CDR3 sequence is 11 residues long. Per the germline V gene, CDR1 is SQVTM and CDR2 is ANQGSEA. The V gene end was trimmed by 7 bases and the J gene end by 8 bases; junction bases not matched to a gene: 5. CDR3 sequence (DNA): TGCAGCGGTGAGCGGGATTATGAGCAGTTCTTC. It codes for CSGERDYEQFF.

This chain connects TRBV25-1 to TRBJ2-1, with 10 bases lining up with TRBD1. The CDR3 contains 17 residues. Germline CDR1 and CDR2: MGHDK and SYGVNS. Germline trimming cut 3 bases from V and 5 bases from J; bases unmatched to any gene: 10. The chain's CDR3 is CASSENTPGTGDNEQFF. Written as DNA, the CDR3 is TGTGCCAGCAGTGAGAATACCCCCGGGACAGGGGACAATGAGCAGTTCTTC.

As regards this clone: Other DNA sequences of this sample code for an identical CDR3. The chain links TRBV15 to TRBJ2-7; no clear D gene. Germline CDR1 is LNHNV and CDR2 is YYDKDF (reference sequence). Trimming removed 0 bases at V and 4 bases at J, with 7 bases between. The CDR3 totals 13 residues. CDR3 DNA: TGTGCCACCAGCAGAGACCTTTCATACGAGCAGTACTTC. Translated: CATSRDLSYEQYF.

The chain recombines TRBV4-1 with TRBJ2-5; D remains unclear. V was clipped by 6 bases and J by 5 bases, with 16 bases between them. The CDR3 is 14 amino acids. CDR1 and CDR2 from the germline V gene are MGHRA and YSYEKL. The CDR3 DNA follows: TGCGCCAGCAGGGCGGCAGGCGGTCGGGAGACCCAGTACTTC. Translating it yields CASRAAGGRETQYF.

CDR3 residues: CASSQPGGETQYF. The CDR3 DNA reads as TGCGCCAGCAGCCAACCAGGGGGGGAGACCCAGTACTTC. The chain combines TRBV4-3 with TRBJ2-5, with D perhaps TRBD1 (7 bases). CDR1 is LGHNA, CDR2 YSLEER, per germline. With 2 bases removed from V and 5 bases from J, the gap between germline ends came to 9 bases. CDR3 length: 13 amino acids.

With regard to this clone: This CDR3 is also generated by other DNA sequences in the sample. The V and J genes are TRBV7-9 and TRBJ2-7; D gene ambiguous. V lost 1 base and J 0 bases, leaving 1 base between the germline ends. The CDR3 sequence is 12 residues long. Germline loops: CDR1 SEHNR, CDR2 FQNEAQ (reference sequence). CDR3 coding DNA: TGTGCCAGCAGCTTAGGCTCCTACGAGCAGTACTTC. It encodes CASSLGSYEQYF.

The chain uses TRBV11-2 and TRBJ2-1; TRBD2 is a possible D gene (6 bases). Per germline, CDR1 SGHAT and CDR2 FQNNGV. The CDR3 covers 14 residues. The germline V and J ends were trimmed by 1 base and 8 bases, with 12 bases remaining between them. This CDR3 is CASSLGLGGDEQFF. As DNA, the CDR3 is TGTGCCAGCAGCTTAGGCCTCGGCGGGGATGAGCAGTTCTTC.

The CDR3, as DNA: TGTGCCAGCAGTGATGGCGGGAGAACAGATACGCAGTATTTT. Protein sequence: CASSDGGRTDTQYF. The chain recombines TRBV25-1 with TRBJ2-3; 7 bases agree with TRBD2. This CDR3 spans 14 amino acids. Unmatched junction bases numbered 3, after V lost 3 bases and J lost 3 bases. Germline CDR1 MGHDK, CDR2 SYGVNS.

The J gene is TRBJ1-2, the V gene TRBV30; D might be TRBD1 (6 bases). V lost 7 bases and J 4 bases, leaving 22 bases between the germline ends. The CDR3 runs 15 residues. Germline V gene data show CDR1 as GTSNPN and CDR2 as SVGIG (reference sequence). The chain's CDR3 is CASAQGALQSYGYTF. The DNA of the CDR3 is TGTGCCTCGGCACAGGGAGCATTGCAGTCCTATGGCTACACCTTC.

This chain uses TRBV2 with TRBJ2-1, with 8 bases aligning to TRBD1. Germline-derived CDR1 and CDR2 are SNHLY and FYNNEI. J was trimmed by 0 bases and V by 5 bases; bases with no gene match: 3. The CDR3 extends over 15 amino acids. The CDR3 region is CASSQDRGSYNEQFF. Written as DNA, the CDR3 is TGTGCCAGCAGTCAAGACAGGGGCTCCTACAATGAGCAGTTCTTC.

This chain uses TRBV18 with TRBJ1-5; tentative D call: TRBD1 (5 bases). V was clipped by 3 bases and J by 7 bases, with 16 bases between them. The CDR3 has 15 amino acids. CDR1 is KGHSH and CDR2 is LQKENI in the germline V gene. In DNA, the CDR3 is TGTGCCAGCTCACCCCTCAGGGTGTGGGAACAGCCCCAGCATTTT. This gives the protein CASSPLRVWEQPQHF.

This sequence joins TRBV5-1 and TRBJ2-1, with 8 positions matching TRBD2. J was trimmed by 2 bases and V by 4 bases; bases with no gene match: 11. This CDR3 region has 17 residues. The germline CDR1 and CDR2 sequences are SGHRS and YFSETQ. The CDR3 loop reads CASSTYLAGDPYNEQFF. CDR3 in DNA: TGCGCCAGCAGCACATACCTAGCGGGCGATCCCTACAATGAGCAGTTCTTC. The whole variable domain, remainder taken from reference TRBV5-1 and TRBJ2-1, is KAGVTQTPRYLIKTRGQQVTLSCSPISGHRSVSWYQQTPGQGLQFLFEYFSETQRNKGNFPGRFSGRQFSNSRSEMNVSTLELGDSALYLCASSTYLAGDPYNEQFFGPGTRLTVL.